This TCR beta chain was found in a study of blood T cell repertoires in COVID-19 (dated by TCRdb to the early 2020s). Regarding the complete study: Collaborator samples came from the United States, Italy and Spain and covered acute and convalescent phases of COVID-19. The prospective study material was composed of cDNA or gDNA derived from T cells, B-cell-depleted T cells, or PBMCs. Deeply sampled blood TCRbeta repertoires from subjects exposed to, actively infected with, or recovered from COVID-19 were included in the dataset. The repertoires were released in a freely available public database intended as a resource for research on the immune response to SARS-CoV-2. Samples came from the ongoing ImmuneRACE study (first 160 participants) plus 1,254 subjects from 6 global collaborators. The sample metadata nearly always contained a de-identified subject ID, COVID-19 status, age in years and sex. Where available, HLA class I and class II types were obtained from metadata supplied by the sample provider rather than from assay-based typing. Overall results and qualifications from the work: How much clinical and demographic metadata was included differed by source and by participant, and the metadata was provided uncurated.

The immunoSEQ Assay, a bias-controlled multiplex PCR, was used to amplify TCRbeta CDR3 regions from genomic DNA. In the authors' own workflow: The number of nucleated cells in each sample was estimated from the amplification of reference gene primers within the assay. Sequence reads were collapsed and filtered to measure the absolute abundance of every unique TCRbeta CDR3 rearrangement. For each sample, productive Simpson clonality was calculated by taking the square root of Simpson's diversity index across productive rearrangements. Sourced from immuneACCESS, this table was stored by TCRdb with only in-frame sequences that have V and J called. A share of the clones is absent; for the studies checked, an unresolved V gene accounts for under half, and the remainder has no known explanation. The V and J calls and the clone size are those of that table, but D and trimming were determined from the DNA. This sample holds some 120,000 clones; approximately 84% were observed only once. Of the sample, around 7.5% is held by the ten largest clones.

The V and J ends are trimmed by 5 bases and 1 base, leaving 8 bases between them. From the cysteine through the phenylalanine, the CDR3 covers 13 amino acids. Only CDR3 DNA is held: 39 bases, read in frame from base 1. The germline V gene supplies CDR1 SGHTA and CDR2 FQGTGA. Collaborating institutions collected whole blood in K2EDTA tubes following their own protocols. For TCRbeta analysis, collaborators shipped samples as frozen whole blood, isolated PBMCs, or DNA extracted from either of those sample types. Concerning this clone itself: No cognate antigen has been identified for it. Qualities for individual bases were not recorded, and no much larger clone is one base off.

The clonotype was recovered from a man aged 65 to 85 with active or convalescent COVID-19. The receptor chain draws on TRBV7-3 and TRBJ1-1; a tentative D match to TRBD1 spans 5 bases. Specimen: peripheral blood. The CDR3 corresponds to CASSVGQNTEAFF. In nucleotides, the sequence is TGTGCCAGCAGCGTTGGACAGAACACTGAAGCTTTCTTT.